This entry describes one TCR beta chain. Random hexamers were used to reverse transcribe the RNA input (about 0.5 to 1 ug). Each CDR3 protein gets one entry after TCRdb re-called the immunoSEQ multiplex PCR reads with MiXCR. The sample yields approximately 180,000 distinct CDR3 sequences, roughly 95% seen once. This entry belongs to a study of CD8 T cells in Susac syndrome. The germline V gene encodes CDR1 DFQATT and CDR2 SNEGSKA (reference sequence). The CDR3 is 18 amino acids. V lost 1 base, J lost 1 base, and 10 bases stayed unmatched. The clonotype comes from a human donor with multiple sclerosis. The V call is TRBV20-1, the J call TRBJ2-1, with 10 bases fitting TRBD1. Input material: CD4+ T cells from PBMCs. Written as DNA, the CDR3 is TGCAGTGCTAGAGCCTTACCGGGACAGGGGTTTTCCTACAATGAGCAGTTCTTC. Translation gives CSARALPGQGFSYNEQFF.